This T cell receptor (beta chain) was sequenced in a study of shared clonotypes between healthy human individuals. Findings and caveats of the study: Clonotypes shared by all four donors outscored non-shared clonotypes in generation probability. It was only blood that was sampled, and tissue repertoires likely differ.

It was at deep level that the assay was run. Generated by immunoSEQ multiplex PCR, the TCRdb table keeps only in-frame clones and is missing some. The sample has fewer than 850,000 clones, 90% to 97% seen once; the top ten hold around 0.25%. Selected positively for CCR7 and CD45RO-negative, naive CD8 cells excluded terminally differentiated effector memory CD45RA+ cells. Donors included only healthy HIV-negative adults lacking recent acute infections or vaccinations. Germline V CDR1 and CDR2: ENHRY, SYGVKD. The V and J ends lost 3 bases and 0 bases, in that order; junction bases with no gene match: 6. The CDR3 loop spans 16 amino acids. To note about this clone: What it binds is unknown.

The receptor was isolated from a man aged 25-45 years in good health. Sample: naive CD8+ T cells sorted from blood. This chain joins TRBV10-3 and TRBJ2-5; 8 bases map to TRBD2. The CDR3 DNA reads TGTGCCATCAGTGAACCGACTAGCGCAGACCAAGAGACCCAGTACTTC. It encodes CAISEPTSADQETQYF.